These T cell receptor beta chains were read from a single sample in a study of Graves' ophthalmopathy and Graves' hyperthyroidism. TCRdb redid the calling of the multiplex PCR reads with MiXCR, one entry per CDR3 protein. The sample yields about 39,000 distinct CDR3 sequences, about half seen once. Sequences were obtained from peripheral blood. The receptors come from an adult woman with stable Graves' hyperthyroidism. Each CDR3 is given with its conserved first and last residue. Each record gives: V gene, clone size, J gene, CDR3 protein. Size values are once, few and many counts, or a class for expanded clones, and some rows have none.

TRBV7-8	many	TRBJ1-4	CASSSAGTANEKLFF
TRBV7-2	.	TRBJ2-2	CASGLVGRGGIGELFF
TRBV20-1	few	TRBJ2-5	CSATTSGSQETQYF
TRBV20-1	many	TRBJ2-5	CSARMTSGSGQETQYF
TRBV5-5	many	TRBJ1-4	CASSLIQGQEKLFF
TRBV19	few	TRBJ1-5	CASSMTGGNQPQHF
TRBV7-2	many	TRBJ1-3	CASSFPGFSGNTIYF
TRBV7-8	once	TRBJ2-1	CASSAYRDPSYNEQFF
TRBV29-1	.	TRBJ1-1	CSVDTEAFF
TRBV7-8	many	TRBJ2-3	CAARLASTDTQYF
TRBV11-3	many	TRBJ2-7	CASSPLSIRGNYEQYF
TRBV14	once	TRBJ1-5	CASSQRDRVNQPQHF
TRBV7-2	.	TRBJ2-5	CASSGEALGETQYF
TRBV15	.	TRBJ1-1	CATNRGRSFF
TRBV4-1	many	TRBJ2-3	CASSQVAVDTQYF
TRBV7-9	.	TRBJ1-2	CASSLVGLEYHYGYTF
TRBV29-1	few	TRBJ2-7	CSVGEAYEQYF
TRBV25-1	.	TRBJ2-5	CASSGTSGRPQETQYF
TRBV15	many	TRBJ2-3	CATSRDLMGDTQYF
TRBV9	.	TRBJ2-5	CASSGGVLAAAGETQYF
TRBV4-1	.	TRBJ1-5	CASSRNRASNQPQHF